This TCR beta chain was recovered during a study of human T cells and chemical hapten exposure. About the research overall: Diagnoses of alopecia areata, totalis or universalis occurred in mostly female patients.

CDR1 is SNHLY and CDR2 is FYNNEI in the germline V gene. This CDR3 is built from 11 residues. The germline V and J ends were trimmed by 8 bases and 5 bases, with 9 bases remaining between them. This clonotype was seen many times. The time point was: pre-sensitization, week 0. Stated treatment: therapeutic diphenylcyclopropenone sensitization with weekly scalp DPC. TCRdb fed the RACE reads into MiXCR, producing one record per CDR3 protein. The repertoire consists of 30,000 to 40,000 distinct CDR3 sequences, with less than 9% occurring once and the leading ten covering 1.3%. The source is a woman between 45 and 65 years old with alopecia areata. Some clones in this sample may be carry-over from other donors' samples. The sequencing here drew on whole blood, taken in connection with sensitization to the hapten diphenylcyclopropenone (DPC). J is TRBJ2-5 and V is TRBV2; D remains unclear. The CDR3 spells CASSVEETQYF. As DNA, the CDR3 is TGTGCCAGCTCCGTTGAGGAGACCCAGTACTTC. The whole variable domain, filled in from reference TRBV2 and TRBJ2-5, reads EPEVTQTPSHQVTQMGQEVILRCVPISNHLYFYWYRQILGQKVEFLVSFYNNEISEKSEIFDDQFSVERPDGSNFTLKIRSTKLEDSAMYFCASSVEETQYFGPGTRLLVL.